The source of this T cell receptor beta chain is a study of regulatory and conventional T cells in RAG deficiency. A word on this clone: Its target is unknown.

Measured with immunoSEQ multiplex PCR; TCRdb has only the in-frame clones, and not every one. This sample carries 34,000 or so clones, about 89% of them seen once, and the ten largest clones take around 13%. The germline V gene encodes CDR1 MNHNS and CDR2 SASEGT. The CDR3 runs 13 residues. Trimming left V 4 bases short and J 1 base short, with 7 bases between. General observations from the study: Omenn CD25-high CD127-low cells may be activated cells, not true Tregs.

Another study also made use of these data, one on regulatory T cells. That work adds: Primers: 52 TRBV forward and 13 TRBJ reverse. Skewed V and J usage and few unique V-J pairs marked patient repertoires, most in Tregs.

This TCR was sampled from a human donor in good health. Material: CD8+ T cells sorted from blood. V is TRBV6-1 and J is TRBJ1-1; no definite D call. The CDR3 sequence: CASSVWQNTEAFF. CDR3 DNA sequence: TGTGCCAGCAGTGTGTGGCAGAACACTGAAGCTTTCTTT.